These T cell receptor beta chains were read from a single sample in a study of CD8 T cells in Susac syndrome. TCRdb re-called the immunoSEQ multiplex PCR reads with MiXCR, one entry per CDR3 protein. Of 200,000 or so distinct CDR3 sequences detected, 90% to 95% appear once; the ten largest clones hold under 0.095%. The material sequenced was CD4+ T cells from PBMCs. Receptors originate from a human donor with multiple sclerosis. Both conserved end residues are part of each CDR3. D genes are given only for firm matches. A row's size may be missing; if present it is once, few, many or a size class.

d_gene: .
j_gene: TRBJ2-2
v_gene: TRBV29-1
abundance: .
CDR3aa: CSVDPRGDTGELFF
CDR3nt: TGCAGCGTTGACCCCCGGGGCGACACCGGGGAGCTGTTTTTT

d_gene: TRBD1
j_gene: TRBJ1-1
v_gene: TRBV12-3/TRBV12-4
abundance: .
CDR3aa: CASSPDRVGSEAFF
CDR3nt: TGTGCCAGCAGCCCAGACAGGGTTGGGTCTGAAGCTTTCTTT

d_gene: .
j_gene: TRBJ2-7
v_gene: TRBV29-1
abundance: .
CDR3aa: CSVGYWDPGSYEQYF
CDR3nt: TGCAGCGTCGGCTACTGGGACCCGGGCTCCTACGAGCAGTACTTC

d_gene: TRBD1
j_gene: TRBJ1-1
v_gene: TRBV9
abundance: few
CDR3aa: CASSATGRNTEAFF
CDR3nt: TGTGCCAGCAGCGCGACAGGGAGGAACACTGAAGCTTTCTTT

d_gene: .
j_gene: TRBJ2-7
v_gene: TRBV7-9
abundance: .
CDR3aa: CASSFLPSYEQYF
CDR3nt: TGTGCCAGCAGCTTCTTGCCAAGTTACGAGCAGTACTTC

d_gene: .
j_gene: TRBJ2-6
v_gene: TRBV20-1
abundance: .
CDR3aa: CSARFPLGANVLTF
CDR3nt: TGCAGTGCTAGATTCCCTCTTGGGGCCAACGTCCTGACTTTC

d_gene: TRBD2
j_gene: TRBJ2-7
v_gene: TRBV14
abundance: .
CDR3aa: CASRAGGTSSYEQYF
CDR3nt: TGTGCCAGCCGGGCGGGAGGAACCTCAAGCTACGAGCAGTACTTC

d_gene: TRBD1
j_gene: TRBJ1-2
v_gene: TRBV4-1
abundance: .
CDR3aa: CAISGTGSRSHTF
CDR3nt: TGCGCCATCTCCGGGACAGGATCCCGTAGTCACACCTTC

d_gene: .
j_gene: TRBJ2-2
v_gene: TRBV20-1
abundance: .
CDR3aa: CSAGGAGTGELFF
CDR3nt: TGCAGTGCTGGAGGGGCGGGGACCGGGGAGCTGTTTTTT

d_gene: .
j_gene: TRBJ1-1
v_gene: TRBV14
abundance: .
CDR3aa: CASSPDWAEAFF
CDR3nt: TGTGCCAGCAGCCCCGATTGGGCTGAAGCTTTCTTT

d_gene: TRBD1
j_gene: TRBJ2-7
v_gene: TRBV5-4
abundance: .
CDR3aa: CASSLQGFGTYEQYF
CDR3nt: TGTGCCAGCAGCCTACAGGGGTTCGGAACCTACGAGCAGTACTTC

d_gene: .
j_gene: TRBJ1-5
v_gene: TRBV12-3/TRBV12-4
abundance: .
CDR3aa: CASSLGQSNQPQHF
CDR3nt: TGTGCCAGCAGTTTAGGTCAGAGCAATCAGCCCCAGCATTTT

d_gene: .
j_gene: TRBJ1-2
v_gene: TRBV27
abundance: .
CDR3aa: CASSSDINYGYTF
CDR3nt: TGTGCCAGCAGTTCAGACATTAACTATGGCTACACCTTC

d_gene: TRBD2
j_gene: TRBJ2-5
v_gene: TRBV6-1
abundance: .
CDR3aa: CASSRSGTSRPQETQYF
CDR3nt: TGTGCCAGCAGCAGATCCGGGACTAGCAGACCCCAAGAGACCCAGTACTTC

d_gene: TRBD1
j_gene: TRBJ1-1
v_gene: TRBV7-9
abundance: .
CDR3aa: CASSLGQGARLDTEAFF
CDR3nt: TGTGCCAGCAGCTTAGGACAGGGGGCGCGTCTGGACACTGAAGCTTTCTTT

d_gene: .
j_gene: TRBJ2-7
v_gene: TRBV12-3/TRBV12-4
abundance: .
CDR3aa: CASSLAYGAAYEQYF
CDR3nt: TGTGCCAGCAGTTTAGCGTACGGGGCAGCCTACGAGCAGTACTTC

d_gene: .
j_gene: TRBJ2-5
v_gene: TRBV7-2
abundance: few
CDR3aa: CASSLSGTQETQYF
CDR3nt: TGTGCCAGCAGCTTGTCCGGCACGCAAGAGACCCAGTACTTC

d_gene: TRBD1
j_gene: TRBJ2-4
v_gene: TRBV19
abundance: .
CDR3aa: CASSGQGIPTIQYF
CDR3nt: TGTGCCAGTAGCGGACAGGGGATCCCTACCATTCAGTACTTC

d_gene: .
j_gene: TRBJ1-1
v_gene: TRBV27
abundance: .
CDR3aa: CASTRSKGVTTEAFF
CDR3nt: TGTGCCAGCACCCGTAGTAAAGGGGTGACGACTGAAGCTTTCTTT

d_gene: TRBD1
j_gene: TRBJ2-7
v_gene: TRBV23-1
abundance: .
CDR3aa: CASSQSAGTGGHNEQYF
CDR3nt: TGCGCCAGCAGTCAATCGGCCGGGACAGGGGGCCACAACGAGCAGTACTTC

d_gene: .
j_gene: TRBJ2-7
v_gene: TRBV30
abundance: .
CDR3aa: CAWASRQGGEQYF
CDR3nt: TGTGCCTGGGCATCAAGGCAGGGGGGCGAGCAGTACTTC

d_gene: .
j_gene: TRBJ1-2
v_gene: TRBV30
abundance: .
CDR3aa: CAWSPTARYYGYTF
CDR3nt: TGTGCCTGGAGTCCCACAGCGCGGTACTATGGCTACACCTTC

d_gene: .
j_gene: TRBJ2-2
v_gene: TRBV3-1
abundance: .
CDR3aa: CASSQGPIGELFF
CDR3nt: TGTGCCAGCAGCCAAGGCCCGATTGGGGAGCTGTTTTTT

d_gene: TRBD1
j_gene: TRBJ1-5
v_gene: TRBV29-1
abundance: .
CDR3aa: CSARTGGNNQPQHF
CDR3nt: TGCAGCGCCAGGACAGGGGGGAACAATCAGCCCCAGCATTTT

d_gene: .
j_gene: TRBJ1-5
v_gene: TRBV11-2
abundance: .
CDR3aa: CASSRPGHGQPQHF
CDR3nt: TGTGCCAGCAGCCGGCCGGGACATGGGCAGCCCCAGCATTTT

d_gene: TRBD1
j_gene: TRBJ2-1
v_gene: TRBV5-1
abundance: .
CDR3aa: CASSPGQGRMNEQFF
CDR3nt: TGCGCCAGCAGCCCAGGACAGGGTAGGATGAATGAGCAGTTCTTC

d_gene: .
j_gene: TRBJ1-1
v_gene: TRBV5-1
abundance: .
CDR3aa: CATADGGGTEAFF
CDR3nt: TGCGCCACCGCAGACGGGGGTGGCACTGAAGCTTTCTTT

d_gene: .
j_gene: TRBJ2-2
v_gene: TRBV30
abundance: .
CDR3aa: CAWSPGPSTGELFF
CDR3nt: TGTGCCTGGAGTCCGGGACCAAGCACCGGGGAGCTGTTTTTT

d_gene: .
j_gene: TRBJ2-6
v_gene: TRBV5-1
abundance: .
CDR3aa: CASSHGGSGANVLTF
CDR3nt: TGCGCCAGCAGCCACGGGGGATCTGGGGCCAACGTCCTGACTTTC

d_gene: .
j_gene: TRBJ2-7
v_gene: TRBV5-1
abundance: .
CDR3aa: CASSLENREQYF
CDR3nt: TGCGCCAGCAGCTTGGAAAACCGCGAGCAGTACTTC

d_gene: .
j_gene: TRBJ1-1
v_gene: TRBV7-9
abundance: .
CDR3aa: CASSPGGANTEAFF
CDR3nt: TGTGCCAGCAGCCCTGGTGGGGCGAACACTGAAGCTTTCTTT

d_gene: TRBD1
j_gene: TRBJ1-1
v_gene: TRBV29-1
abundance: .
CDR3aa: CSVAGQTNTEAFF
CDR3nt: TGCAGCGTAGCGGGACAGACGAACACTGAAGCTTTCTTT

d_gene: .
j_gene: TRBJ2-5
v_gene: TRBV20-1
abundance: .
CDR3aa: CSARVAGVETQYF
CDR3nt: TGCAGTGCTAGGGTCGCAGGGGTAGAGACCCAGTACTTC

d_gene: TRBD2
j_gene: TRBJ2-7
v_gene: TRBV6-5
abundance: .
CDR3aa: CASSMGLAGGGEQYF
CDR3nt: TGTGCCAGCAGTATGGGACTAGCGGGAGGTGGCGAGCAGTACTTC

d_gene: .
j_gene: TRBJ2-7
v_gene: TRBV2
abundance: .
CDR3aa: CASSVAPALAEQYF
CDR3nt: TGTGCCAGCAGTGTGGCCCCGGCCCTGGCCGAGCAGTACTTC